This T cell receptor beta chain was obtained from a study of graft-versus-host responses after intestinal transplantation. At the level of the study: Transplants given to recipients were multivisceral, liver-intestinal, or isolated intestinal.

Broader study findings: Early HvG declines after transplant were associated with peak circulating GvH clone levels. Recipient marrow showed GvH clones, some seen first in ileum or blood.

The authors combined 200,000 CFSE-labeled responder cells with 200,000 irradiated, violet-dye-labeled stimulator cells in plates. CDR1 GTSNPN and CDR2 SVGIG come from the germline V gene (reference sequence). The ends were cut back, 0 bases at V and 4 bases at J, with 7 bases in the middle. The CDR3 spans 13 residues. Repertoires were generated with immunoSEQ multiplex PCR, while TCRdb's copy carries only in-frame clones and drops some. Of about 14,000 clones listed, just under 30% are singletons. J is TRBJ1-5 and V is TRBV30; D not resolved. The sequence derives from a human patient who received an intestinal transplant. Specimen: alloreactive CD4+ T cells from a mixed lymphocyte reaction culture, collected before intestinal transplant. Subset denoted: CFSE-low proliferating T cells sorted from approximately 6-day pre-transplant mixed lymphocyte reaction (GvH or HvG direction). CDR3 DNA sequence: TGTGCCTGGAGTGTTTCAGGAAATCAGCCCCAGCATTTT. The encoded protein is CAWSVSGNQPQHF.